Below are 13 T cell receptor beta chains sequenced from a single sample in a study of blood T cell repertoires in COVID-19. Some clones are missing from TCRdb's copy, which holds only in-frame ones; the method was immunoSEQ multiplex PCR. Of 150,000 to 200,000 clones detected, 82% appear once; the ten largest clones hold 22%. Sequencing was done on a sample of peripheral blood. These receptor sequences come from a woman of 80 years or more with acute or convalescent COVID-19.

The CDR3 bases are TGCGCCAGCAGCTTGGCTGGCGGGGTCCACAATGAGCAGTTCTTC. This gives the protein CASSLAGGVHNEQFF. V is TRBV5-1 and J is TRBJ2-1, with a tentative D call TRBD2 (6 bases). CDR1 is SGHRS and CDR2 is YFSETQ in the germline V gene. CDR3 length: 15 residues. Trimming removed 0 bases at V and 5 bases at J, with 12 bases between.

In this sample, this clone turned up many times. The chain's CDR3 is CASSRTSGDIQYF. The CDR3 region has the DNA TGTGCCAGCAGCCGGACTAGCGGGGACATTCAGTACTTC. J is TRBJ2-4 and V is TRBV25-1; TRBD2 aligns across 12 bases. CDR3 size: 13 residues. Germline-derived CDR1 and CDR2 are MGHDK and SYGVNS. The junction had 2 bases not matched to a gene; V was cut back by 6 bases and J by 8 bases.

The chain carries TRBV9 and TRBJ2-1; 8 bases agree with TRBD2. V lost 4 bases, J lost 4 bases, and 10 bases stayed unmatched. The CDR3 totals 16 residues. The germline CDR1 and CDR2 sequences are SGDLS and YYNGEE. CDR3 sequence: CASSLITSGGYNEQFF. Here the CDR3 DNA reads TGTGCCAGCAGCCTCATAACTAGCGGAGGTTACAATGAGCAGTTCTTC.

CDR3 loop: CASSRQGSSGNTIYF. The CDR3 DNA reads TGTGCCAGTAGTCGACAGGGTAGCTCTGGAAACACCATATATTTT. This chain connects TRBV19 to TRBJ1-3; 7 bases fit TRBD1. The trim removed 5 bases at V and 0 bases at J, leaving 4 bases unmatched. Germline lookup yields CDR1 LNHDA and CDR2 SQIVND (reference sequence). This CDR3 comprises 15 residues.

The chain uses TRBV5-6 and TRBJ2-7, with 12 bases lining up with TRBD2. Germline V lookup: CDR1 SGHDT, CDR2 YYEEEE. The CDR3 has 17 residues. V lost 4 bases to trimming and J lost 6 bases; unmatched junction nucleotides: 14. CDR3 nucleotide sequence: TGTGCCAGCAGCCCGGGACTAGCGGGTTTCAGCCGAGTCGAGCAGTACTTC. This codes for CASSPGLAGFSRVEQYF.

This chain links TRBV7-2 with TRBJ1-4; D ambiguous. This CDR3 spans 15 amino acids. Germline CDR1 and CDR2: SGHTA and FQGNSA. Trimming shortened V by 5 bases and J by 8 bases, and 18 bases separated the two germline ends. The CDR3, as DNA: TGTGCCAGCAGCATACTAGCCCCCGGACGGGAAAAACTGTTTTTT. Translated, it gives CASSILAPGREKLFF.

The V gene is TRBV2, the J gene TRBJ2-1; tentatively, D is TRBD1 (5 bases). The CDR3 has 14 amino acids. Deletions cut 7 bases from V and 7 bases from J, with 17 bases between. Per germline, CDR1 SNHLY and CDR2 FYNNEI. The CDR3 DNA follows: TGTGCCAGCATACCAGCAACAGGCGTAAATGAGCAGTTCTTC. Protein sequence: CASIPATGVNEQFF.

This sequence joins TRBV10-3 and TRBJ2-7; TRBD1 is a possible D gene (5 bases). The CDR3 has 14 residues. V was cut by 10 bases and J by 0 bases, with 16 bases left in between. CDR1 is ENHRY and CDR2 is SYGVKD in the germline V gene. The CDR3 loop is CATRPDSSSYEQYF. The CDR3 coding sequence is TGTGCCACGCGGCCTGACAGTAGCTCCTACGAGCAGTACTTC.

In this sample, this clone turned up once. The chain is built from TRBV19 and TRBJ2-1; the D gene is possibly TRBD1 (6 bases). V lost 10 bases to trimming and J lost 7 bases, with 14 bases between them. This CDR3 is built from 12 residues. CDR1 is LNHDA and CDR2 is SQIVND in the germline V gene (reference sequence). The CDR3 DNA reads as TGTGCCACCAAACAGGGTGGAAATGAGCAGTTCTTC. This gives the protein CATKQGGNEQFF.

The gene calls are TRBV2 and TRBJ2-5, with TRBD1 matching over 10 bases. There are 14 residues in the CDR3. V was clipped by 6 bases and J by 5 bases; unmatched bases: 6. Per germline, CDR1 SNHLY and CDR2 FYNNEI. The CDR3 loop is CASRELDRGETQYF. CDR3 bases: TGTGCCAGCAGAGAACTGGACAGGGGGGAGACCCAGTACTTC.

The chain carries TRBV7-2 and TRBJ1-1; D gene unclear. Looked up from germline, CDR1 is SGHTA and CDR2 is FQGNSA. The CDR3 contains 14 residues. Deletions cut 5 bases from V and 7 bases from J, with 17 bases between. CDR3 DNA: TGTGCCAGCAGCATCGAGATCGAGGAGGATGAAGCTTTCTTT. Protein product: CASSIEIEEDEAFF.

This rearrangement joins TRBV2 to TRBJ2-5; the D gene is possibly TRBD2 (7 bases). V was trimmed by 6 bases and J by 5 bases, leaving 13 bases between them. Germline CDR1 is SNHLY and CDR2 is FYNNEI. The CDR3 is made up of 13 amino acids. CDR3 loop: CASRGGGRETQYF. The DNA for the CDR3 is TGTGCCAGCAGGGGAGGGGGAAGGGAGACCCAGTACTTC. The full variable domain, in which reference TRBV2 and TRBJ2-5 provide the parts outside the CDR3, is EPEVTQTPSHQVTQMGQEVILRCVPISNHLYFYWYRQILGQKVEFLVSFYNNEISEKSEIFDDQFSVERPDGSNFTLKIRSTKLEDSAMYFCASRGGGRETQYFGPGTRLLVL.

This rearrangement joins TRBV15 to TRBJ1-4, with 9 bases that match TRBD1. The CDR3 covers 13 residues. The trim removed 9 bases at V and 7 bases at J, leaving 6 bases unmatched. CDR1 is LNHNV, CDR2 YYDKDF, per germline (reference sequence). CDR3 sequence: CATNRGPGEKLFF. The CDR3 nucleotides are TGTGCCACAAACAGGGGGCCTGGTGAAAAACTGTTTTTT. Complete variable domain (other parts from reference TRBV15 and TRBJ1-4): DAMVIQNPRYQVTQFGKPVTLSCSQTLNHNVMYWYQQKSSQAPKLLFHYYDKDFNNEADTPDNFQSRRPNTSFCFLDIRSPGLGDTAMYLCATNRGPGEKLFFGSGTQLSVL.